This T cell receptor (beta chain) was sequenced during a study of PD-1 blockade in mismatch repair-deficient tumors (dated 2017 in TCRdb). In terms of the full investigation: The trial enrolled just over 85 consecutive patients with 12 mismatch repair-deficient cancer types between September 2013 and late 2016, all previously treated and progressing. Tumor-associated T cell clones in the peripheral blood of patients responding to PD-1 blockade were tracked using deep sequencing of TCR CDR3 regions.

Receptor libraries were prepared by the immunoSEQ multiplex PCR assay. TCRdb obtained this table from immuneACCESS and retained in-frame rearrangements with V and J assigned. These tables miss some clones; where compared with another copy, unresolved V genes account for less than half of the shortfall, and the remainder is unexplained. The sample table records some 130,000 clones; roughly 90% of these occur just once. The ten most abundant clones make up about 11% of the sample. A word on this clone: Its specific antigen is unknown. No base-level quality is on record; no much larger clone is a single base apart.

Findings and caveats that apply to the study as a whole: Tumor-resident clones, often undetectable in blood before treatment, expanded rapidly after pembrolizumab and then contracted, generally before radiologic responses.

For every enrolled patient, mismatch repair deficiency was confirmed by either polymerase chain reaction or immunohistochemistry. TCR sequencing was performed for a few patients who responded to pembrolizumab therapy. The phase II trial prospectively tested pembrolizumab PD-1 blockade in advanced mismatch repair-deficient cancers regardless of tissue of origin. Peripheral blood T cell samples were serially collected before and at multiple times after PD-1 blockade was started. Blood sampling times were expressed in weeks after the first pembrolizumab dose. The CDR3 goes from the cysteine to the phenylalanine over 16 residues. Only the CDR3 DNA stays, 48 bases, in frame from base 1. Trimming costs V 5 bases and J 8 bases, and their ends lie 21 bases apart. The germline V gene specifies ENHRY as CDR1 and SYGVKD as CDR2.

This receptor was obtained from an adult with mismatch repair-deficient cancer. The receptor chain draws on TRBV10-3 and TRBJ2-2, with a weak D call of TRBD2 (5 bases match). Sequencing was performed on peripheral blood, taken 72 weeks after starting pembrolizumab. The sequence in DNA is TGTGCCATCAGTTACAGTGGGGAGCCCATTAGAGGGGAGCTGTTTTTT. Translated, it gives CAISYSGEPIRGELFF.